One and the same sample provided the 30 T cell receptor beta chains below, sequenced in a study of Graves' ophthalmopathy and Graves' hyperthyroidism. The sequenced template was RNA, covering the TCR beta CDR3 region. In the first round, RT-PCR was carried out with HTBI primers, and a multiplex PCR formed the second round. From the multiplex PCR reads, TCRdb called clonotypes with MiXCR, one entry per CDR3 protein. There are some 350,000 distinct CDR3 sequences in the sample; about a sixth occur only once, and roughly 2.4% lies in the top ten. Material for sequencing was peripheral blood. Receptors were obtained from an adult woman with stable Graves' hyperthyroidism.

This clonotype appeared many times. This CDR3 is CASSLGARQMNNYGYTF. The CDR3 DNA reads TGCGCCAGCAGCTTGGGGGCGAGACAGATGAATAACTATGGCTACACCTTC. J is TRBJ1-2 and V is TRBV5-1; possibly TRBD1 for D (5 bases). Trimming cost V 0 bases and J 1 base, with 16 bases left between them. The CDR3 extends over 17 amino acids. CDR1 is SGHRS, CDR2 YFSETQ, per germline.

This clonotype came up many times. The V and J genes are TRBV10-3 and TRBJ2-7; no clear D gene. This CDR3 comprises 12 residues. The germline V and J ends were trimmed by 4 bases and 2 bases, with 6 bases remaining between them. The germline CDR1 and CDR2 sequences are ENHRY and SYGVKD. CDR3 protein: CAISAPTYEQYF. DNA for the CDR3: TGTGCCATCAGTGCGCCTACCTACGAGCAGTACTTC.

In this sample, this clonotype turned up a few times. V and J are TRBV20-1 and TRBJ2-7, with D perhaps matching TRBD1 or TRBD2 (5 bases each). Germline V CDR1 and CDR2: DFQATT, SNEGSKA (reference sequence). V was shortened by 1 base and J by 2 bases, with 15 bases between the two germline ends. This CDR3 comprises 15 residues. The CDR3 spells CSARGVSGQPYEQYF. CDR3 DNA: TGCAGTGCTAGAGGGGTCAGCGGACAACCCTACGAGCAGTACTTC.

This clonotype has a count of ten or more. V is TRBV7-2 and J is TRBJ1-3; possibly TRBD1 for D (5 bases). Germline values: CDR1 SGHTA, CDR2 FQGNSA. The CDR3 has 14 amino acids. V dropped 6 bases and J dropped 0 bases, with 9 bases sitting between them. DNA for the CDR3: TGTGCCAGCAGGCAAGACAGCTCTGGAAACACCATATATTTT. Protein product: CASRQDSSGNTIYF.

This clonotype was seen at least ten times. The CDR3 loop reads CASSYTINSNQPQHF. The CDR3 DNA is TGTGCCAGCAGTTACACCATAAATAGCAATCAGCCCCAGCATTTT. This chain connects TRBV6-5 to TRBJ1-5; D is unresolved. The length of the CDR3 is 15 residues. Germline V gene data show CDR1 as MNHEY and CDR2 as SVGAGI. V dropped 2 bases and J dropped 0 bases, with 8 bases sitting between them.

This chain uses TRBV15 with TRBJ2-7; the match to TRBD1 covers 7 bases. The CDR3 has 16 residues. V shed 0 bases, J shed 2 bases, and the junction held 7 bases outside the gene matches. CDR1 is LNHNV and CDR2 is YYDKDF in the germline V gene (reference sequence). The CDR3 DNA is TGTGCCACCAGCAGAGACCGGGACAGCTCGCCCTACGAGCAGTACTTC. Translated, it gives CATSRDRDSSPYEQYF.

This clonotype was detected ten times or more. The CDR3 bases are TGTGCCAGCAGTGACGGGGTGGTCGGGGGCTACACCTTC. Its translation: CASSDGVVGGYTF. The chain carries TRBV6-4 and TRBJ1-2, with no clear D. CDR1 and CDR2 (germline): MRHNA, SNTAGT. Trimming took off 2 bases at V and 8 bases at J, with 12 bases between the two ends. There are 13 residues in the CDR3.

This clonotype was counted ten times or more. This chain joins TRBV20-1 and TRBJ1-2; 10 bases match TRBD1. V shed 6 bases and J 3 bases; nucleotides not matched to a gene: 7. The germline V gene encodes CDR1 DFQATT and CDR2 SNEGSKA (reference sequence). CDR3 length: 14 residues. CDR3 sequence (DNA): TGCAGTGCACCCGGGACAGGGGTCTACTATGGCTACACCTTC. Translation: CSAPGTGVYYGYTF.

Concerning this clonotype itself: Just one base apart from a much larger clone, this may be a read error. The chain combines TRBV14 with TRBJ2-5, with a possible D match to TRBD2 (5 bases). CDR3 length equals 16 residues. In germline, CDR1 is SGHDN, CDR2 FVKESK. CDR3 sequence (DNA): TGTTCCAGCAGCCAAGATTCGGGGATCAGCAGAGAGACCCAGTACTTC. Translating it yields CSSSQDSGISRETQYF.

This clonotype has a handful of counts. The chain uses TRBV11-2 and TRBJ1-2; D is perhaps TRBD1 (5 bases). V was cut by 6 bases and J by 8 bases, with 16 bases left in between. Germline CDR1 SGHAT, CDR2 FQNNGV. This CDR3 comprises 13 residues. Written as DNA, the CDR3 is TGTGCCAGCAGACCGACAGCGTCCGGGGGCTACACCTTC. As protein: CASRPTASGGYTF.

The table lists this clonotype with many counts. This chain links TRBV28 with TRBJ2-7, with a weak D call TRBD1 (6 bases). Germline V lookup: CDR1 MDHEN, CDR2 SYDVKM. The CDR3 has 15 residues. The ends were cut back, 5 bases at V and 0 bases at J, with 14 bases in the middle. CDR3 in amino acids: CASSPPGHRSYEQYF. CDR3 nucleotides: TGTGCCAGCAGTCCTCCGGGACACCGCTCCTACGAGCAGTACTTC.

This clonotype has just a few counts. Here the CDR3 reads CASSIYGELFF. The CDR3 nucleotides read TGTGCCAGTAGTATTTACGGGGAGCTGTTTTTT. The J gene is TRBJ2-2, the V gene TRBV19; D is ambiguous. The CDR3 has 11 residues. The V gene lost 3 bases and the J gene lost 7 bases, with 3 bases spanning the gap. Germline-derived CDR1 and CDR2 are LNHDA and SQIVND (reference sequence).

This chain connects TRBV28 to TRBJ1-1; D not resolved. Germline V gives CDR1 MDHEN, CDR2 SYDVKM. The length of the CDR3 is 12 residues. Between the trimmed V and J ends, which lost 1 base and 7 bases, there was a span of 7 bases. CDR3 protein: CASSLFEFEAFF. In nucleotides, the CDR3 is TGTGCCAGCAGTTTATTTGAGTTTGAAGCTTTCTTT.

This clonotype was picked up many times. The rearrangement uses TRBV3-1 and TRBJ2-2; TRBD1 matches at 8 bases. Losses at the gene ends were 1 base for V and 4 bases for J; bases not matched to a gene: 8. In germline, CDR1 is LGHDT, CDR2 YNNKEL (reference sequence). The CDR3 length is 17 residues. The CDR3 sequence: CASSQADREMITGELFF. The CDR3 DNA follows: TGTGCCAGCAGCCAAGCGGACAGGGAAATGATCACCGGGGAGCTGTTTTTT. Full variable domain (remainder filled in from reference TRBV3-1 and TRBJ2-2): DTAVSQTPKYLVTQMGNDKSIKCEQNLGHDTMYWYKQDSKKFLKIMFSYNNKELIINETVPNRFSPKSPDKAHLNLHINSLELGDSAVYFCASSQADREMITGELFFGEGSRLTVL.

In its sample, this clonotype was seen many times. The V call is TRBV6-2 or TRBV6-3, the J call TRBJ2-4; no definite D call. Per germline, CDR1 MNHEY and CDR2 SVGEGT. Trimming stripped 2 bases from V and 11 bases from J, with 7 bases between. The CDR3 contains 11 residues. CDR3 loop: CASSYRWFQYF. CDR3 in DNA: TGTGCCAGCAGTTACAGATGGTTTCAGTACTTC.

This clonotype was counted ten times or more. The chain is built from TRBV6-1 and TRBJ2-7; 7 nucleotides line up with TRBD1. The J segment lost 3 bases and the V segment lost 8 bases, leaving 7 bases of the junction unmatched. The CDR3 sequence is 13 residues long. The germline CDR1 and CDR2 sequences are MNHNS and SASEGT. The CDR3 spells CASQYQGVYEQYF. The CDR3 DNA is TGTGCCAGCCAATATCAGGGGGTCTACGAGCAGTACTTC.

This clonotype showed up just a few times. The chain joins TRBV18 to TRBJ2-5, with D hard to call. The CDR3 consists of 13 residues. Germline assignment: CDR1 KGHSH and CDR2 LQKENI. Deletions cut 3 bases from V and 4 bases from J, with 9 bases between. CDR3 sequence (DNA): TGTGCCAGCTCACCGGGCGCAGGAGAGACCCAGTACTTC. Encoded protein: CASSPGAGETQYF. Complete variable domain (other parts from reference TRBV18 and TRBJ2-5): NAGVMQNPRHLVRRRGQEARLRCSPMKGHSHVYWYRQLPEEGLKFMVYLQKENIIDESGMPKERFSAEFPKEGPSILRIQQVVRGDSAAYFCASSPGAGETQYFGPGTRLLVL.

Comment on this clonotype: One base away lies a much larger clone, so this may be a sequencing read error. The chain carries TRBV29-1 and TRBJ2-7; 11 bases match TRBD1. This CDR3 contains 12 residues. Germline V gene data show CDR1 as SQVTM and CDR2 as ANQGSEA. The DNA for the CDR3 is TGCAGCGCCTTGGGACAGGGGGGGGAGCACTACTTC. It encodes CSALGQGGEHYF.

J is TRBJ2-2 and V is TRBV20-1; D not resolved. Per the germline V gene, CDR1 is DFQATT and CDR2 is SNEGSKA (reference sequence). CDR3 length: 11 amino acids. Trimming left V 6 bases short and J 5 bases short, with 7 bases between. CDR3 loop: CSAPFTGELFF. CDR3 coding DNA: TGCAGTGCCCCCTTTACCGGGGAGCTGTTTTTT.

This chain uses TRBV27 with TRBJ2-7; D is unclear. The CDR3 consists of 15 residues. The V end lost 5 bases, the J end lost 4 bases, and 18 bases lay between the germline ends. Per germline, CDR1 MNHEY and CDR2 SMNVEV (reference sequence). The CDR3 loop reads CASSPGRSIAYEQYF. CDR3 sequence (DNA): TGTGCCAGCAGTCCGGGTCGTTCGATTGCATACGAGCAGTACTTC.

This clonotype was seen repeatedly, ten times or more. This chain uses TRBV24-1 with TRBJ1-2; D uncertain. The CDR3 contains 14 residues. V lost 5 bases to trimming and J lost 9 bases, with 18 bases between them. CDR1 KGHDR and CDR2 SFDVKD come from the germline V gene. The CDR3 protein is CATSASRWAGSYTF. The CDR3 nucleotides read TGTGCCACCAGTGCCAGCCGCTGGGCCGGAAGCTACACCTTC.

In this sample, this clonotype turned up many times. Sequence at one end of the junction differs from germline and may be a read error. The chain has TRBV6-5 and TRBJ2-5; D remains ambiguous. The CDR3 totals 13 residues. Germline assignment: CDR1 MNHEY and CDR2 SVGAGI. The CDR3 sequence: CASSYSYLEPPGF. The DNA for the CDR3 is TGTGCCAGCAGTTACTCGTATTTGGAGCCCCCGGGCTTC.

This clonotype appeared many times. This sequence joins TRBV20-1 and TRBJ1-2, with TRBD1 as a possible D gene (6 bases). The CDR3 runs 12 residues. The V end was cut by 6 bases, the J end by 4 bases, with 12 bases between. Per germline, CDR1 DFQATT and CDR2 SNEGSKA (reference sequence). CDR3 sequence reads: CSAKRQAYGYTF. CDR3 sequence (DNA): TGCAGTGCCAAGCGACAGGCCTATGGCTACACCTTC.

This clonotype was recorded at least ten times. This chain connects TRBV28 to TRBJ2-5; 15 bases are a match to TRBD2. The junction had 9 bases not matched to a gene; V was cut back by 6 bases and J by 4 bases. CDR1 is MDHEN and CDR2 is SYDVKM in the germline V gene. This CDR3 has 17 amino acids. CDR3 region: CASSPRTSGRGRETQYF. The CDR3 DNA sequence: TGTGCCAGCAGCCCCCGGACTAGCGGGAGGGGGCGAGAGACCCAGTACTTC.

This clonotype was seen ten or more times. The gene calls are TRBV20-1 and TRBJ1-5, with 7 bases fitting TRBD1. The ends lost 6 bases at V and 6 bases at J; junction bases unmatched: 8. From germline, CDR1 is DFQATT and CDR2 SNEGSKA (reference sequence). The CDR3 loop spans 13 amino acids. CDR3 bases: TGCAGTGCGGCACAGGGGTTAGGTCAGCCCCAGCATTTT. It encodes CSAAQGLGQPQHF.

The chain couples TRBV6-1 to TRBJ2-5; 8 nucleotides match TRBD2. V shed 7 bases and J 3 bases; nucleotides not matched to a gene: 7. The CDR3 spans 14 residues. CDR1 and CDR2 (germline): MNHNS, SASEGT. CDR3 nucleotides: TGTGCCAGCAACCTACTAGCGGATGAAGAGACCCAGTACTTC. Its protein product is CASNLLADEETQYF.

At least ten counts were recorded for this clonotype. The chain links TRBV28 to TRBJ1-6, with a weak D call TRBD1 (6 bases). The CDR3 spans 15 residues. V was clipped by 6 bases and J by 6 bases, with 15 bases between them. Germline CDR1 is MDHEN and CDR2 is SYDVKM. The CDR3 region is CASRPAAGANSPLHF. The CDR3 nucleotides read TGTGCCAGCAGACCCGCCGCAGGGGCTAATTCACCCCTCCACTTT. Supplemented by reference TRBV28 and TRBJ1-6, the full variable domain reads DVKVTQSSRYLVKRTGEKVFLECVQDMDHENMFWYRQDPGLGLRLIYFSYDVKMKEKGDIPEGYSVSREKKERFSLILESASTNQTSMYLCASRPAAGANSPLHFGNGTRLTVT.

This clonotype was recorded at least ten times. The gene calls are TRBV7-8 and TRBJ2-5; D gene unclear. The V gene's germline CDR1 is SGHVS and CDR2 FQNEAQ. The CDR3 runs to 13 residues. The ends were cut back, 5 bases at V and 6 bases at J, with 13 bases in the middle. The CDR3 nucleotides are TGTGCCAGCAGCCCGGCAGGCTTAAAGACCCAGTACTTC. This translates into CASSPAGLKTQYF. Combining the CDR3 with reference TRBV7-8 and TRBJ2-5 gives the whole variable domain GAGVSQSPRYKVAKRGQDVALRCDPISGHVSLFWYQQALGQGPEFLTYFQNEAQLDKSGLPSDRFFAERPEGSVSTLKIQRTQQEDSAVYLCASSPAGLKTQYFGPGTRLLVL.

Concerning this clonotype itself: At one boundary the junction diverges from the germline segment, which might be a read error. This chain joins TRBV7-2 and TRBJ2-2, with D maybe TRBD1 (6 bases). Germline loops: CDR1 SGHTA, CDR2 FQGNSA. This CDR3 is 13 amino acids long. This CDR3 is CAGTQVNTGDLFF. The DNA of the CDR3 is TGTGCCGGGACACAGGTAAACACCGGGGATCTGTTTTTT.

This clonotype has at least ten counts. The chain combines TRBV7-2 with TRBJ2-2; 12 nucleotides agree with TRBD2. CDR1 and CDR2 (germline): SGHTA, FQGNSA. The CDR3 has 17 residues. V was clipped by 5 bases and J by 3 bases; unmatched bases: 7. This chain's CDR3 is CASSERLAGAYTGELFF. CDR3 bases: TGTGCCAGCAGCGAACGACTAGCGGGAGCCTACACCGGGGAGCTGTTTTTT. Using reference TRBV7-2 and TRBJ2-2 for the parts outside the CDR3, the full variable domain is GAGVSQSPSNKVTEKGKDVELRCDPISGHTALYWYRQSLGQGLEFLIYFQGNSAPDKSGLPSDRFSAERTGGSVSTLTIQRTQQEDSAVYLCASSERLAGAYTGELFFGEGSRLTVL.